Listed below are T cell receptor beta chains from one sample, sequenced in a study of shared clonotypes between healthy human individuals. Sequencing was performed with immunoSEQ multiplex PCR; in TCRdb, only in-frame clones are kept and a portion is missing. The sample has approximately 2.4 million clones, approximately 96% seen once; the top ten hold around 0.13%. Sequencing input: naive CD4+ T cells sorted from blood. All receptors come from a man between 18 and 29 years old in good health. Each CDR3 is given with its conserved first and last residue. Fields, in order: J gene, clone size, CDR3 length, V gene, D gene, CDR3 DNA, CDR3 protein. A D gene is named only where the DNA matches it firmly. Part of the rows lack a size; the others show once, few, many or a class for expanded clones.

J: TRBJ2-7
size: .
length: 14
V: TRBV2
D: .
DNA: TGTGCCAGCAGTGAAATGGGGGCACGTGACGAGCAGTACTTC
CDR3: CASSEMGARDEQYF

J: TRBJ1-6
size: .
length: 15
V: TRBV27
D: TRBD1
DNA: TGTGCCAGCAGTTTGTGGGACAGAGATAATTCACCCCTCCACTTT
CDR3: CASSLWDRDNSPLHF

J: TRBJ1-2
size: once
length: 13
V: TRBV5-1
D: TRBD1
DNA: TGCGCCAGCAGCTCGGGACAGGGGAACGGCTACACCTTC
CDR3: CASSSGQGNGYTF

J: TRBJ2-4
size: .
length: 17
V: TRBV19
D: .
DNA: TGTGCCAGTAGTATTAAAAGGTCAATCCAGGGTAAAAACATTCAGTACTTC
CDR3: CASSIKRSIQGKNIQYF

J: TRBJ2-2
size: .
length: 15
V: TRBV5-1
D: .
DNA: TGCGCCAGCAGCTTGAGTGCCCAGAACACCGGGGAGCTGTTTTTT
CDR3: CASSLSAQNTGELFF

J: TRBJ2-7
size: .
length: 14
V: TRBV7-9
D: TRBD1
DNA: TGTGCCAGCAGCTGGGGACAGTTCTCCTACGAGCAGTACTTC
CDR3: CASSWGQFSYEQYF

J: TRBJ2-7
size: .
length: 13
V: TRBV6-1
D: .
DNA: TGTGCCAGCAGTCTAGACATCTCCTACGAGCAGTACTTC
CDR3: CASSLDISYEQYF

J: TRBJ1-3
size: .
length: 15
V: TRBV25-1
D: .
DNA: TGTGCCAGCAGTGAGCCCGGGAGCTCTGGAAACACCATATATTTT
CDR3: CASSEPGSSGNTIYF

J: TRBJ1-5
size: .
length: 15
V: TRBV28
D: TRBD1
DNA: TGTGCCAGCAGTCTCCGACAGGGGGCCAGTCAGCCCCAGCATTTT
CDR3: CASSLRQGASQPQHF

J: TRBJ1-5
size: .
length: 15
V: TRBV13
D: TRBD1
DNA: TGTGCCAGCAGCTCCCGACAGGGGGCTTTTCAGCCCCAGCATTTT
CDR3: CASSSRQGAFQPQHF

J: TRBJ2-1
size: .
length: 13
V: TRBV4-1
D: .
DNA: TGCGCCAGCAGCCAAGGGGGGCGAAATGAGCAGTTCTTC
CDR3: CASSQGGRNEQFF

J: TRBJ1-5
size: .
length: 14
V: TRBV6-1
D: TRBD1
DNA: TGTGCCAGCTCTTTCAGGGGGAATAGTCAGCCCCAGCATTTT
CDR3: CASSFRGNSQPQHF

J: TRBJ1-1
size: .
length: 15
V: TRBV6-6
D: .
DNA: TGTGCCAGCAGGGAAACCGGGACAAAGAACACTGAAGCTTTCTTT
CDR3: CASRETGTKNTEAFF

J: TRBJ1-4
size: .
length: 17
V: TRBV11-2
D: .
DNA: TGTGCCAGCAGCCCCGGCCTACGGCGTATAGCGAATGAAAAACTGTTTTTT
CDR3: CASSPGLRRIANEKLFF

J: TRBJ1-4
size: few
length: 14
V: TRBV7-6
D: TRBD1
DNA: TGTGCCAGCAGCCGAGGACAGGGTAATGAAAAACTGTTTTTT
CDR3: CASSRGQGNEKLFF

J: TRBJ1-2
size: .
length: 15
V: TRBV6-4
D: .
DNA: TGTGCCAGCAGTTTTCCCAGGCGAACTAACTATGGCTACACCTTC
CDR3: CASSFPRRTNYGYTF

J: TRBJ2-3
size: .
length: 15
V: TRBV7-2
D: .
DNA: TGTGCCAGCAGCTTAGACGGGACGGGGGCAGATACGCAGTATTTT
CDR3: CASSLDGTGADTQYF

J: TRBJ2-5
size: .
length: 13
V: TRBV18
D: .
DNA: TGTGCCAGCTCACCGTTAATTACGGAGACCCAGTACTTC
CDR3: CASSPLITETQYF

J: TRBJ2-7
size: .
length: 14
V: TRBV29-1
D: .
DNA: TGCAGCGTTGAAGCAAGGGGCCCCCTCTACGAGCAGTACTTC
CDR3: CSVEARGPLYEQYF

J: TRBJ1-5
size: once
length: 17
V: TRBV7-2
D: .
DNA: TGTGCCAGCAGCTTAGCGGCTGCAGGGGTTAGCAATCAGCCCCAGCATTTT
CDR3: CASSLAAAGVSNQPQHF

J: TRBJ2-1
size: .
length: 16
V: TRBV5-1
D: TRBD2
DNA: TGCGCCAGCAGCTTGGGAGGTCTAGCGGACTTGGGTGAGCAGTTCTTC
CDR3: CASSLGGLADLGEQFF

J: TRBJ2-3
size: .
length: 16
V: TRBV29-1
D: .
DNA: TGCAGCGTTGAAGGGATTGGGGGGACCGCCACAGATACGCAGTATTTT
CDR3: CSVEGIGGTATDTQYF

J: TRBJ2-7
size: .
length: 13
V: TRBV7-2
D: .
DNA: TGTGCCAGCAGCTTTCTCGTAGATTACGAGCAGTACTTC
CDR3: CASSFLVDYEQYF

J: TRBJ2-3
size: .
length: 15
V: TRBV11-2
D: .
DNA: TGTGCCAGCAGCCCTAGTCTGGGAAGCACAGATACGCAGTATTTT
CDR3: CASSPSLGSTDTQYF

J: TRBJ2-7
size: .
length: 13
V: TRBV5-1
D: .
DNA: TGCGCCAGCAGCCCGGGGGGCTTCTACGAGCAGTACTTC
CDR3: CASSPGGFYEQYF

J: TRBJ2-7
size: .
length: 14
V: TRBV5-1
D: TRBD1
DNA: TGCGCCAGCAGCGCCACCGGGACAGCCTACGAGCAGTACTTC
CDR3: CASSATGTAYEQYF

J: TRBJ2-7
size: once
length: 15
V: TRBV5-6
D: .
DNA: TGTGCCAGCAGCTGGGGCGGCGCGGAACTCTACGAGCAGTACTTC
CDR3: CASSWGGAELYEQYF

J: TRBJ1-6
size: .
length: 16
V: TRBV4-3
D: .
DNA: TGCGCCAGCAGCCAGATGACCCTGACAGTCAATTCACCCCTCCACTTT
CDR3: CASSQMTLTVNSPLHF

J: TRBJ1-6
size: few
length: 12
V: TRBV10-2
D: .
DNA: TGCGCCAGCACACAGGGTTATTCACCCCTCCACTTT
CDR3: CASTQGYSPLHF

J: TRBJ2-2
size: .
length: 17
V: TRBV11-2
D: TRBD2
DNA: TGTGCCAGCAGCTCTCTTATAGCGGGGGGGCCCACCGGGGAGCTGTTTTTT
CDR3: CASSSLIAGGPTGELFF

J: TRBJ2-3
size: .
length: 15
V: TRBV7-3
D: .
DNA: TGTGCCAGCAGCTTTTCATCGGGGGCCGCAGATACGCAGTATTTT
CDR3: CASSFSSGAADTQYF

J: TRBJ1-4
size: .
length: 17
V: TRBV28
D: .
DNA: TGTGCCAGCAGGACAGCTCCACCGCTTGCAACTAATGAAAAACTGTTTTTT
CDR3: CASRTAPPLATNEKLFF

J: TRBJ1-1
size: .
length: 15
V: TRBV11-2
D: TRBD1
DNA: TGTGCCAGCAGCAGCGGCGGGACAGGGGGCACTGAAGCTTTCTTT
CDR3: CASSSGGTGGTEAFF

J: TRBJ1-1
size: .
length: 13
V: TRBV6-5
D: .
DNA: TGTGCCAGCAGTTACTCGGGTGGGACTGAAGCTTTCTTT
CDR3: CASSYSGGTEAFF

J: TRBJ2-5
size: .
length: 13
V: TRBV2
D: .
DNA: TGTGCCAGCAGTGAGGGAGGTTCAGAGACCCAGTACTTC
CDR3: CASSEGGSETQYF

J: TRBJ2-7
size: .
length: 17
V: TRBV7-8
D: .
DNA: TGTGCCAGCAGCTTAGTACAGGACAGCACTTCTTCTTACGAGCAGTACTTC
CDR3: CASSLVQDSTSSYEQYF

J: TRBJ1-2
size: .
length: 12
V: TRBV28
D: TRBD1
DNA: TGTGCCAGCAGTGTCCGACAGGGGACGTCAACCTTC
CDR3: CASSVRQGTSTF

J: TRBJ2-2
size: .
length: 14
V: TRBV10-1
D: .
DNA: TGCGCCAGCAGTGATGGTGCCAACAGTCGGGAGCTGTTTTTT
CDR3: CASSDGANSRELFF

J: TRBJ1-6
size: .
length: 13
V: TRBV6-1
D: TRBD1
DNA: TGTGCCAGCAGCACAGGGGAAAATTCACCCCTCCACTTT
CDR3: CASSTGENSPLHF

J: TRBJ1-2
size: .
length: 15
V: TRBV7-6
D: TRBD1
DNA: TGTGCCAGCAGCTTAGATGCGACAGGGTCTATTGGCTACACCTTC
CDR3: CASSLDATGSIGYTF

J: TRBJ1-2
size: .
length: 16
V: TRBV7-3
D: TRBD1
DNA: TGTGCCAGCAGGTGGGGGCAACAGGGGAAGAGGTATGGCTACACCTTC
CDR3: CASRWGQQGKRYGYTF

J: TRBJ2-5
size: .
length: 15
V: TRBV5-6
D: .
DNA: TGTGCCAGCAGCCTCGGGTCTAGCGTAGGCGAGACCCAGTACTTC
CDR3: CASSLGSSVGETQYF

J: TRBJ2-1
size: .
length: 15
V: TRBV6-5
D: .
DNA: TGTGCCAGCAGCCCCGGTACAGAGGCCTACAATGAGCAGTTCTTC
CDR3: CASSPGTEAYNEQFF

J: TRBJ2-7
size: .
length: 14
V: TRBV2
D: .
DNA: TGTGCCAGCAGTGTAGGTGTCAGGGCCTACGAGCAGTACTTC
CDR3: CASSVGVRAYEQYF

J: TRBJ1-2
size: .
length: 14
V: TRBV6-1
D: .
DNA: TGTGCCAGCAGATTGCAGGGGTCTTTCTATGGCTACACCTTC
CDR3: CASRLQGSFYGYTF

J: TRBJ1-6
size: .
length: 14
V: TRBV5-1
D: .
DNA: TGCGCCAGCAGCCCGAGGACAGACAATTCACCCCTCCACTTT
CDR3: CASSPRTDNSPLHF

J: TRBJ1-6
size: few
length: 13
V: TRBV7-7
D: .
DNA: TGTGCTAGCAGCGTAGACAGAAATTCACCCCTCCACTTT
CDR3: CASSVDRNSPLHF

J: TRBJ2-3
size: .
length: 16
V: TRBV4-3
D: TRBD1
DNA: TGCGCCAGCAGCCAAGGGCCGGGACAGGGTACAGATACGCAGTATTTT
CDR3: CASSQGPGQGTDTQYF

J: TRBJ2-1
size: .
length: 11
V: TRBV7-4
D: .
DNA: TGTGCCAGCAGCTCGCGGTGTGAGCAGTTCTTC
CDR3: CASSSRCEQFF

J: TRBJ2-1
size: once
length: 11
V: TRBV6-5
D: .
DNA: TGTGCCAGCAGTTATCACGGCGAGCAGTTCTTC
CDR3: CASSYHGEQFF

J: TRBJ2-4
size: .
length: 15
V: TRBV19
D: .
DNA: TGTGCCAGTAGCCGGACAGCGGTCTCAAGGGACATTCAGTACTTC
CDR3: CASSRTAVSRDIQYF

J: TRBJ2-3
size: .
length: 15
V: TRBV6-1
D: .
DNA: TGTGCCAGCAGTGACAGGGGCGCAAAGGCAGATACGCAGTATTTT
CDR3: CASSDRGAKADTQYF

J: TRBJ1-1
size: .
length: 12
V: TRBV2
D: .
DNA: TGTGCCAGCAGTGGGTGGAGCACTGAAGCTTTCTTT
CDR3: CASSGWSTEAFF

J: TRBJ2-3
size: .
length: 15
V: TRBV28
D: TRBD2
DNA: TGTGCCAGCAGTCCGACTAGCGGGGTCACAGATACGCAGTATTTT
CDR3: CASSPTSGVTDTQYF

J: TRBJ2-2
size: .
length: 13
V: TRBV2
D: .
DNA: TGTGCCTCGGGGAGCGTAGGCACCGGGGAGCTGTTTTTT
CDR3: CASGSVGTGELFF

J: TRBJ2-5
size: .
length: 17
V: TRBV5-6
D: .
DNA: .
CDR3: CASSALTFGLLQETQYF

J: TRBJ2-3
size: .
length: 16
V: TRBV5-8
D: .
DNA: TGTGCCAGCAGTTCCGGGACCCCCGCTCGCACAGATACGCAGTATTTT
CDR3: CASSSGTPARTDTQYF

J: TRBJ1-2
size: .
length: 14
V: TRBV5-1
D: .
DNA: TGCGCCAGCAGCCTCCTGAGGGGGGAAGATGGCTACACCTTC
CDR3: CASSLLRGEDGYTF